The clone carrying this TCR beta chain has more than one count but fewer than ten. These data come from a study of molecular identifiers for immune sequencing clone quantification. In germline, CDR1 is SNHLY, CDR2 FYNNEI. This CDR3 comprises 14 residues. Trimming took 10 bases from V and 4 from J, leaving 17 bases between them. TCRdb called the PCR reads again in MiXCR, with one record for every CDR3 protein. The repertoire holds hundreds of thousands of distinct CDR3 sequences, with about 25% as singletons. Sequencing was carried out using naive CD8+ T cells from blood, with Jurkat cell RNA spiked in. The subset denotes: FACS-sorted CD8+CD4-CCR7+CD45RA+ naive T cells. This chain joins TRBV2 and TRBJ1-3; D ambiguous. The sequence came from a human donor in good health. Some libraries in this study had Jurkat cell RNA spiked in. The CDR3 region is CAIPLEGRGNTIYF. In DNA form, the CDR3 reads TGTGCCATCCCACTTGAGGGTCGAGGAAACACCATATATTTT. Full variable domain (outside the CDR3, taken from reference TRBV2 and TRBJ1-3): EPEVTQTPSHQVTQMGQEVILRCVPISNHLYFYWYRQILGQKVEFLVSFYNNEISEKSEIFDDQFSVERPDGSNFTLKIRSTKLEDSAMYFCAIPLEGRGNTIYFGEGSWLTVV.